These 21 T cell receptor beta chains were all obtained from the same sample, sequenced in a study of T cell responses to AZD1222 COVID-19 vaccine. Here immunoSEQ multiplex PCR was the method, and the copy in TCRdb shows in-frame clones only, minus some. The repertoire has 95,000 to 110,000 clones, 80% to 90% of them found once; the top ten carry 7% to 10%. The sequences come from peripheral blood, collected on day 0 of AZD1222 vaccination. The source is an adult in good health.

The gene calls are TRBV6-2 or TRBV6-3 and TRBJ1-5; perhaps TRBD1 as D (6 bases). Germline CDR1 reads MNHEY; CDR2 reads SVGEGT. The CDR3 contains 15 residues. With 6 bases removed from V and 6 bases from J, the gap between germline ends came to 18 bases. As DNA, the CDR3 is TGTGCCAGCAGCCGGGGGCAGGGTAAGATTCAGCCCCAGCATTTT. Its translation is CASSRGQGKIQPQHF.

This clone was found a few times. The V gene is TRBV28, the J gene TRBJ2-5, with 10 bases fitting TRBD1. Germline loops: CDR1 MDHEN, CDR2 SYDVKM. The CDR3 is 22 residues long. V trimming: 3 bases; J trimming: 5 bases; junction bases outside the gene matches: 27. CDR3 residues: CASSFDLARGTGDFWAWETQYF. The CDR3 DNA reads as TGTGCCAGCAGTTTTGATCTGGCGAGGGGGACAGGGGATTTCTGGGCTTGGGAGACCCAGTACTTC.

This clone has just one count. The chain combines TRBV27 with TRBJ1-2; D unclear. V was trimmed by 6 bases and J by 2 bases, leaving 10 bases between them. The CDR3 covers 13 residues. Germline V gene sequence: CDR1 MNHEY, CDR2 SMNVEV (reference sequence). The chain's CDR3 is CASSSHWNYGYTF. As DNA, the CDR3 is TGTGCCAGCAGCTCTCACTGGAACTATGGCTACACCTTC.

The chain is built from TRBV10-1 and TRBJ2-5; tentative D call: TRBD1 (6 bases). V lost 0 bases to trimming and J lost 7 bases, with 12 bases between them. This CDR3 contains 14 residues. The germline V gene has CDR1 WNHNN and CDR2 SYGVQD (reference sequence). The CDR3 spells CASSESASRGTQYF. The DNA for the CDR3 is TGCGCCAGCAGTGAGTCTGCTAGCAGGGGGACCCAGTACTTC.

The chain carries TRBV7-2 and TRBJ2-7; D is ambiguous. Per germline, CDR1 SGHTA and CDR2 FQGNSA. The CDR3 totals 14 residues. V was cut by 5 bases and J by 2 bases, with 13 bases left in between. CDR3: CASSPGGDTYEQYF. The CDR3 nucleotides read TGTGCCAGCAGCCCGGGTGGCGATACCTACGAGCAGTACTTC. The full variable domain, completed using reference TRBV7-2 and TRBJ2-7, is GAGVSQSPSNKVTEKGKDVELRCDPISGHTALYWYRQSLGQGLEFLIYFQGNSAPDKSGLPSDRFSAERTGGSVSTLTIQRTQQEDSAVYLCASSPGGDTYEQYFGPGTRLTVT.

This chain connects TRBV11-2 to TRBJ1-2; D perhaps matches TRBD1 (6 bases). The germline V and J ends were trimmed by 3 bases and 14 bases, with 16 bases remaining between them. This CDR3 region has 12 residues. Germline CDR1 reads SGHAT; CDR2 reads FQNNGV. The CDR3 DNA is TGTGCCAGCAGCTTCGGACCTTGGACAGAAACCTTC. This translates into CASSFGPWTETF.

The rearrangement links TRBV18 to TRBJ1-2; the D is unclear. The germline CDR1 and CDR2 sequences are KGHSH and LQKENI. V lost 2 bases, J lost 4 bases, and 23 bases lay in between. This CDR3 spans 18 amino acids. CDR3 sequence: CASSPNRANILNFYGYTF. In DNA form, the CDR3 reads TGTGCCAGCTCACCAAATAGGGCCAATATCCTGAACTTCTATGGCTACACCTTC.

The rearrangement joins TRBV6-5 to TRBJ2-1; 9 nucleotides match TRBD2. Germline V gene lookup returns CDR1 MNHEY and CDR2 SVGAGI. The CDR3 loop spans 15 amino acids. V was clipped by 4 bases and J by 2 bases; unmatched bases: 3. The CDR3 DNA reads as TGTGCCAGCAGTTTTAGCGGGAGACCCTACAATGAGCAGTTCTTC. Translating gives CASSFSGRPYNEQFF.

This chain links TRBV6-2 or TRBV6-3 with TRBJ2-7; 7 bases line up with TRBD1. V shed 5 bases, J shed 7 bases, and the junction held 14 bases outside the gene matches. The CDR3 length is 15 residues. Germline CDR1 and CDR2: MNHEY and SVGEGT. The CDR3 nucleotides are TGTGCCAGCAGTCCGCTAATACAGGGGAGAAGGGAGCAGTACTTC. It specifies CASSPLIQGRREQYF.

The chain's CDR3 is CASSLDRRVSEAFF. The DNA for the CDR3 is TGTGCCAGCAGCTTGGATCGGAGGGTTAGTGAAGCTTTCTTT. The rearrangement joins TRBV5-4 to TRBJ1-1, with D uncertain. The CDR3 runs to 14 residues. V was shortened by 0 bases and J by 7 bases, with 13 bases between the two germline ends. Germline V gives CDR1 SGHNT, CDR2 YYREEE (reference sequence).

This sequence joins TRBV10-3 and TRBJ2-4; 10 bases fit TRBD2. With V trimmed by 0 bases and J by 4 bases, 0 bases remained unmatched. Germline CDR1 and CDR2: ENHRY and SYGVKD. CDR3 length: 15 amino acids. The CDR3, as DNA: TGTGCCATCAGTGAGTCTAGCGGGAGGAAAAACATTCAGTACTTC. This gives the protein CAISESSGRKNIQYF.

This sequence joins TRBV28 and TRBJ1-2; D uncertain. V was pared by 5 bases and J by 4 bases, with 14 bases between. CDR3 length: 14 residues. From germline, CDR1 is MDHEN and CDR2 SYDVKM. Here the CDR3 DNA reads TGTGCCAGCAGTGCTCGTAGACCGACCTATGGCTACACCTTC. Protein product: CASSARRPTYGYTF.

The rearrangement uses TRBV9 and TRBJ2-3; perhaps TRBD1 as D (5 bases). Looked up from germline, CDR1 is SGDLS and CDR2 is YYNGEE. Trimming took off 3 bases at V and 7 bases at J, with 18 bases between the two ends. The CDR3 extends over 15 amino acids. The CDR3 DNA sequence: TGTGCCAGCAGCGGATTTACAGGTTCGAGCTATACGCAGTATTTT. This gives the protein CASSGFTGSSYTQYF.

The V call is TRBV28, the J call TRBJ1-6; D gene unclear. The CDR3 covers 13 residues. Deletions cut 8 bases from V and 0 bases from J, with 5 bases between. The germline V gene has CDR1 MDHEN and CDR2 SYDVKM. CDR3 nucleotides: TGTGCCAGCCTAAGCTCCTATAATTCACCCCTCCACTTT. Encoded protein: CASLSSYNSPLHF.

This clone was seen a handful of times. The chain joins TRBV7-9 to TRBJ1-2; D remains ambiguous. Germline V lookup: CDR1 SEHNR, CDR2 FQNEAQ (reference sequence). V lost 4 bases and J lost 3, with 12 bases in between. This CDR3 contains 14 residues. The CDR3 sequence is CASSSQATHYGYTF. DNA of the CDR3: TGTGCCAGCAGCTCCCAGGCGACCCACTATGGCTACACCTTC.

The chain joins TRBV2 to TRBJ1-2, with 10 bases fitting TRBD1. This CDR3 region has 15 residues. Germline CDR1 is SNHLY and CDR2 is FYNNEI. The trim removed 7 bases at V and 4 bases at J, leaving 9 bases unmatched. The CDR3 here is CASMRQGARTYGYTF. The CDR3 DNA sequence: TGTGCCAGCATGAGACAGGGGGCCCGAACCTATGGCTACACCTTC.

The gene calls are TRBV18 and TRBJ1-1; no firm D call. Germline CDR1 reads KGHSH; CDR2 reads LQKENI. The CDR3 sequence is 11 residues long. V lost 6 bases and J lost 4, with 6 bases in between. The CDR3 sequence: CASSEGTEAFF. CDR3 nucleotide sequence: TGTGCCAGCTCCGAGGGCACTGAAGCTTTCTTT.

V gene TRBV20-1 combines with J gene TRBJ1-2, with 7 nucleotides matching TRBD1. Per the germline V gene, CDR1 is DFQATT and CDR2 is SNEGSKA (reference sequence). CDR3 length: 11 amino acids. V dropped 4 bases and J dropped 7; count of bases not matched to a gene: 3. The CDR3 spells CSAKGQVGYTF. CDR3 DNA: TGCAGTGCTAAAGGACAGGTTGGCTACACCTTC.

This clone was seen just once. One junction end disagrees with the germline gene, perhaps due to a read error. The J gene is TRBJ2-2, the V gene TRBV7-7; maybe TRBD2 (5 bases). CDR1 and CDR2 (germline): SSHAT, FNYEAQ (reference sequence). CDR3 length: 14 residues. CDR3 residues: CASSSSPGTGELFF. The CDR3 DNA sequence: TGTGCTAGCAGCTCATCACCGGGGACCGGGGAGCTGTTTTTT. The variable domain in full, completed from reference TRBV7-7 and TRBJ2-2, reads GAGVSQSPRYKVTKRGQDVTLRCDPISSHATLYWYQQALGQGPEFLTYFNYEAQPDKSGLPSDRFSAERPEGSISTLTIQRTEQRDSAMYRCASSSSPGTGELFFGEGSRLTVL.

This clone was found a few times. V is TRBV10-3 and J is TRBJ1-1; the match to TRBD1 covers 7 bases. This CDR3 is built from 13 residues. The V gene end was trimmed by 8 bases and the J gene end by 2 bases; junction bases not matched to a gene: 5. The germline V gene encodes CDR1 ENHRY and CDR2 SYGVKD. CDR3 sequence reads: CAIGTARNTEAFF. The CDR3 bases are TGTGCCATCGGGACAGCGAGAAACACTGAAGCTTTCTTT.

This clone was picked up a small number of times. The rearrangement joins TRBV7-9 to TRBJ1-5; D ambiguous. Germline lookup yields CDR1 SEHNR and CDR2 FQNEAQ (reference sequence). The CDR3 spans 17 residues. V lost 0 bases and J 3 bases, leaving 15 bases between the germline ends. CDR3 sequence (DNA): TGTGCCAGCAGCTTAGCTGAAGGACTGTGGGTCAATCAGCCCCAGCATTTT. Translated, it gives CASSLAEGLWVNQPQHF.